The 2 T cell receptor beta chains below were found in one sample sequenced in a study of T cell responses to AZD1222 COVID-19 vaccine. Libraries were prepared by immunoSEQ multiplex PCR; TCRdb keeps only in-frame clonotypes and omits some of them. Of more than 150,000 clones in the sample, around 90% were seen once. The sequencing here drew on peripheral blood, taken 28 days after the second AZD1222 dose. These receptors originate from an adult who received the AZD1222 COVID-19 vaccine.

This sequence joins TRBV7-9 and TRBJ2-7; no reliable D call. The CDR3 runs to 13 residues. In germline, CDR1 is SEHNR, CDR2 FQNEAQ (reference sequence). Trimming pared 4 bases from V and 6 bases from J, leaving 13 bases between. The CDR3, as DNA: TGTGCCAGCAGCTGGATGGGGATGGGCGAGCAGTACTTC. Residues: CASSWMGMGEQYF.

V is TRBV7-9 and J is TRBJ1-1, with D perhaps matching TRBD1 (5 bases). The CDR3 length is 13 residues. CDR1 is SEHNR, CDR2 FQNEAQ, per germline (reference sequence). Trimming left V 3 bases short and J 1 base short, with 6 bases between. Here the CDR3 reads CASSFGANTEAFF. Here the CDR3 DNA reads TGTGCCAGCAGCTTTGGGGCGAACACTGAAGCTTTCTTT.